This is a list of T cell receptor beta chains from one sample in a study of CD8 T cells in ankylosing spondylitis. One entry per CDR3 protein, called by TCRdb with MiXCR from the 5' RACE reads. There are roughly 130,000 distinct CDR3 sequences in the sample; around 9% occur only once, and approximately 3.5% lies in the top ten. Material for sequencing was blood, either unsorted or a sorted T cell fraction (not recorded which). The origin of the receptors is a male donor with ankylosing spondylitis or in good health (not recorded which). The CDR3 runs from the conserved cysteine through the conserved F or W. The order of the fields is D gene, clone size, J gene, V gene, CDR3 length, CDR3 DNA, CDR3 protein. A D gene is named only where the DNA matches it firmly. The size entry is marked missing in some rows and otherwise reads once, few, many or a size class.

>-|many|TRBJ2-7|TRBV5-1|16
TGCGCCAGCAGCTTGGGGGGACGCCTCCTCGCAGACGAGCAGTACTTC
CASSLGGRLLADEQYF
>TRBD2|many|TRBJ2-5|TRBV5-1|14
TGCGCCAGCAGCTTGGGCGGGGGGTTGAAGACCCAGTACTTC
CASSLGGGLKTQYF
>-|-|TRBJ2-1|TRBV4-3|18
TGCGCCAGCAGCCAAGAGGCGGCAGGGCTTAGCTCCTACAATGAGCAGTTCTTC
CASSQEAAGLSSYNEQFF
>TRBD2|few|TRBJ2-1|TRBV29-1|15
TGCAGCGTTATAGTAGCGGGATACTCCTACAATGAGCAGTTCTTC
CSVIVAGYSYNEQFF
>-|many|TRBJ2-2|TRBV29-1|14
TGCAGCGCTCAGGGGGGCTTGTGGACCGGGGAGCTGTTTTTT
CSAQGGLWTGELFF
>-|-|TRBJ2-1|TRBV14|13
TGTGCCAGCAGCCAAGGATGGGCCCCAGGGCAGTTCTTC
CASSQGWAPGQFF
>TRBD2|many|TRBJ2-1|TRBV20-1|16
TGCAGTGCCTTGAGGACTAGCGGGAGGGCCTACAATGAGCAGTTCTTC
CSALRTSGRAYNEQFF
>-|many|TRBJ2-2|TRBV6-2/TRBV6-3|18
TGTGCCAGCAGTTACATGATTAGCGCCTATTCGAACACCGGGGAGCTGTTTTTT
CASSYMISAYSNTGELFF
>TRBD1|few|TRBJ2-7|TRBV7-8|15
TGTGCCAGCAGCTTAAAGGGACAGGGATCCTACGAGCAGTACTTC
CASSLKGQGSYEQYF
>-|many|TRBJ2-3|TRBV12-3/TRBV12-4|13
TGTGCCAGCAGTTTACTGACCACAGATACGCAGTATTTT
CASSLLTTDTQYF
>-|few|TRBJ2-5|TRBV28|15
TGTGCCAGCAGTCGATTCACAGGGTTTTCGGAGACCCAGTACTTC
CASSRFTGFSETQYF
>-|many|TRBJ2-1|TRBV20-1|12
TGCAGTGCTAGTATTAATTACAATGAGCAGTTCTTC
CSASINYNEQFF
>TRBD2|many|TRBJ2-5|TRBV7-2|18
TGTGCCAGCAGCTTAGCAACTAGCGGGAGCTCCCTTATCGAGACCCAGTACTTC
CASSLATSGSSLIETQYF
>TRBD2|many|TRBJ2-3|TRBV20-1|15
TGCAGTGCTCCGAGGGCGGGGGGTAGCACAGATACGCAGTATTTT
CSAPRAGGSTDTQYF
>-|many|TRBJ1-1|TRBV4-1|13
TGCGCCAGCAGCCAAGAGGTATACACTGAAGCTTTCTTT
CASSQEVYTEAFF
>TRBD1|-|TRBJ2-1|TRBV12-3/TRBV12-4|18
TGTGCCAGCAGTTTTACTCCAGATCCGGGACAGGGGACCAATGAGCAGTTCTTC
CASSFTPDPGQGTNEQFF
>-|-|TRBJ2-3|TRBV4-2|16
TGTGCCAGCAGCCAAGTGGCGCGGGGCCGCACAGATACGCAGTATTTT
CASSQVARGRTDTQYF
>TRBD2|few|TRBJ2-4|TRBV7-2|17
TGTGCCAGCAGCCCACGTGGGACTAGCGGGGGTGGGAACATTCAGTACTTC
CASSPRGTSGGGNIQYF
>TRBD2|many|TRBJ2-5|TRBV4-1|14
TGCGCCAGCAGCCAAACGGGACTAGCGGGAGGTCAGTACTTC
CASSQTGLAGGQYF
>-|many|TRBJ2-5|TRBV14|13
TGTGCCAGCAGCCTTAGGAGCCAAGAGACCCAGTACTTC
CASSLRSQETQYF
>TRBD2|-|TRBJ2-1|TRBV7-3|14
TGTGCCAGCAGCTTCGCGCGGGAGGCGGCTGAGCAGTTCTTC
CASSFAREAAEQFF
>TRBD1|many|TRBJ2-1|TRBV11-2|14
TGTGCCAGCAGCGCCCGGGACAGTAACAATGAGCAGTTCTTC
CASSARDSNNEQFF
>-|many|TRBJ2-2|TRBV3-1|14
TGTGCCAGCAGCCAATTCAGGGGAACCGGGGAGCTGTTTTTT
CASSQFRGTGELFF
>-|few|TRBJ2-3|TRBV5-1|12
TGCGCCAGCAGCGGAGAGCCAGATACGCAGTATTTT
CASSGEPDTQYF
>-|-|TRBJ2-5|TRBV18|14
TGTGCCAGCTCACCATCCGGCGGGAAAGAGACCCAGTACTTC
CASSPSGGKETQYF